The rows below give T cell receptor beta chains drawn from one sample of a study of blood T cell repertoires in COVID-19. Using immunoSEQ multiplex PCR, the repertoire was profiled, and TCRdb retains in-frame clones only, with some absent. The sample includes about 300,000 clones, 75% to 90% seen only once; the top ten take 6.3%. Input material: peripheral blood. Receptors originate from a woman between 45 and 65 years old with COVID-19, enrolled during active disease. Both conserved end residues are part of each CDR3. D genes are given only for firm matches. The listing skips clone size in some rows; elsewhere it reads once, few, many or a size class.

v_gene,abundance,j_gene,d_gene,CDR3aa,CDR3nt
TRBV18,.,TRBJ1-1,.,CASSLNPGGMDTEAFF,TGTGCCAGCTCACTAAACCCCGGGGGAATGGACACTGAAGCTTTCTTT
TRBV6-5,.,TRBJ2-1,.,CASREWGREQNEQFF,TGTGCCAGCAGAGAGTGGGGGCGGGAGCAAAATGAGCAGTTCTTC
TRBV4-1,once,TRBJ2-7,.,CASSQVDRVTYEQYF,TGCGCCAGCAGCCAAGTGGACAGAGTAACCTACGAGCAGTACTTC
TRBV27,once,TRBJ2-1,TRBD1,CASSLSTGVMFHNEQFF,TGTGCCAGCAGTTTAAGCACAGGGGTCATGTTCCACAATGAGCAGTTCTTC
TRBV6-6,.,TRBJ1-2,.,CASSYSEGPPGGYTF,TGTGCCAGCAGTTATTCCGAAGGCCCCCCAGGGGGCTACACCTTC
TRBV11-3,.,TRBJ2-1,TRBD2,CASSFAPGLAGGYNEQFF,TGTGCCAGCAGCTTTGCCCCGGGACTAGCGGGAGGTTATAATGAGCAGTTCTTC
TRBV7-9,.,TRBJ1-1,.,CASSLGGRRPNTEAFF,TGTGCCAGCAGCTTAGGAGGGAGGCGACCGAACACTGAAGCTTTCTTT
TRBV5-1,.,TRBJ2-7,TRBD1,CASSLVWDRVYEQYF,TGCGCCAGCAGCTTAGTGTGGGACAGGGTCTACGAGCAGTACTTC
TRBV5-5,.,TRBJ1-2,.,CASSLGTFYGYTF,TGTGCCAGCAGCTTGGGGACATTCTATGGCTACACCTTC
TRBV9,.,TRBJ2-7,TRBD2,CASSVDSGKLYEQYF,TGTGCCAGCAGCGTAGACAGCGGGAAACTCTACGAGCAGTACTTC
TRBV5-6,.,TRBJ2-2,TRBD2,CASSPSFGRGKTGELFF,TGTGCCAGCAGCCCTAGTTTTGGGCGGGGGAAAACCGGGGAGCTGTTTTTT
TRBV30,.,TRBJ2-7,.,CAWRFSKGEQYF,TGTGCCTGGCGTTTTTCGAAGGGGGAGCAGTACTTC
TRBV7-3,.,TRBJ2-1,.,CASSPLPFSTSSGDNEQFF,TGTGCCAGCAGCCCTCTCCCTTTTTCTACTAGCTCGGGGGACAATGAGCAGTTCTTC
TRBV6-5,.,TRBJ2-7,.,CASSPTGTFYEQYF,TGTGCCAGCAGCCCCACAGGAACCTTCTACGAGCAGTACTTC
TRBV7-9,once,TRBJ1-4,TRBD1,CASSLGQGSEKLFF,TGTGCCAGCAGCTTGGGACAGGGGAGTGAAAAACTGTTTTTT
TRBV5-4,.,TRBJ2-7,.,CASSLAGVARQQYF,TGTGCCAGCAGCTTGGCTGGTGTAGCTCGCCAGCAGTACTTC
TRBV5-1,.,TRBJ2-7,TRBD2,CASSLISSGGVKEQYF,TGCGCCAGCAGCTTGATCTCTAGCGGGGGCGTTAAAGAGCAGTACTTC
TRBV19,.,TRBJ1-1,.,CASRLEAENTEAFF,TGTGCCAGCCGACTCGAGGCGGAGAACACTGAAGCTTTCTTT
TRBV9,.,TRBJ1-2,TRBD1,CASSTPGTEYGYTF,TGTGCCAGCAGCACCCCCGGGACAGAGTATGGCTACACCTTC
TRBV19,.,TRBJ2-3,TRBD2,CASSGVSGTGGRDTQYF,TGTGCCAGTAGTGGGGTTAGCGGGACGGGAGGTAGAGATACGCAGTATTTT
TRBV19,.,TRBJ2-7,TRBD1,CASTTDRGNEQYF,TGTGCCAGTACCACGGACAGGGGGAACGAGCAGTACTTC
TRBV6-1,few,TRBJ2-1,TRBD2,CASSEVLTSGRRAGILFF,TGTGCCAGCAGTGAGGTCCTGACTAGCGGGAGAAGAGCGGGTATATTGTTCTTC
TRBV5-1,.,TRBJ2-5,.,CASSLGGLEETQYF,TGCGCCAGCAGCTTGGGGGGGCTAGAAGAGACCCAGTACTTC
TRBV5-8,.,TRBJ2-7,.,CASSPTVGHPYEQYF,TGTGCCAGCAGTCCAACGGTGGGACACCCCTACGAGCAGTACTTC
TRBV24-1,.,TRBJ2-3,TRBD2,CATSDYGLAGGTDTQYF,TGTGCCACCAGTGATTACGGACTAGCGGGGGGGACAGATACGCAGTATTTT
TRBV12-3/TRBV12-4,.,TRBJ2-5,.,CASRWQTQETQYF,TGTGCCAGCAGATGGCAGACACAAGAGACCCAGTACTTC
TRBV5-4,.,TRBJ1-1,TRBD1,CASSLSQGAQMNTEAFF,TGTGCCAGCAGCTTGTCACAGGGGGCGCAGATGAACACTGAAGCTTTCTTT
TRBV9,.,TRBJ2-3,.,CASSGPGGTDTQYF,TGTGCCAGCAGCGGCCCGGGAGGCACAGATACGCAGTATTTT
TRBV5-1,.,TRBJ1-4,TRBD1,CASSSGTGNEKLFF,TGCGCCAGCAGCTCCGGGACAGGGAACGAAAAACTGTTTTTT
TRBV5-4,.,TRBJ2-1,.,CASSKTVIGEQFF,TGTGCCAGCAGCAAGACTGTAATTGGGGAGCAGTTCTTC
TRBV12-3/TRBV12-4,.,TRBJ2-5,.,CASSKTIQETQYF,TGTGCCAGCAGCAAGACAATCCAAGAGACCCAGTACTTC
TRBV30,.,TRBJ2-7,TRBD1,CAWSGKDRANSEQYF,TGTGCCTGGAGTGGGAAGGACAGGGCTAATTCCGAGCAGTACTTC
TRBV19,.,TRBJ2-7,TRBD1,CATTPGTGDYEQYF,TGTGCCACCACCCCCGGGACAGGGGACTACGAGCAGTACTTC
TRBV5-1,.,TRBJ1-6,TRBD1,CASSGGGQAGNSPLHF,TGCGCCAGCAGCGGAGGAGGACAGGCCGGTAATTCACCCCTCCACTTT
TRBV5-6,.,TRBJ2-1,TRBD1,CASSTDRADEQFF,TGTGCCAGCAGCACGGACAGGGCCGATGAGCAGTTCTTC
TRBV3-1/TRBV3-2,once,TRBJ2-4,.,CASSPFLDAKNIQYF,TGTGCCAGCAGCCCTTTTCTAGATGCCAAAAACATTCAGTACTTC
TRBV2,.,TRBJ1-5,TRBD1,CASSLQGAYNQPQHF,TGTGCCAGCAGTCTACAGGGGGCCTATAATCAGCCCCAGCATTTT
TRBV4-1,.,TRBJ1-1,.,CASSQAGFSNTEAFF,TGCGCCAGCAGCCAAGCCGGGTTTTCGAACACTGAAGCTTTCTTT
TRBV6-4,.,TRBJ2-1,.,CASSLESSSYNEQFF,TGTGCCAGCAGCCTAGAGAGCAGCTCCTACAATGAGCAGTTCTTC
TRBV7-6,.,TRBJ2-7,TRBD2,CASSSQLGGEEAYEQYF,TGTGCCAGCAGCTCCCAATTGGGGGGGGAGGAGGCCTACGAGCAGTACTTC
TRBV11-2,.,TRBJ2-1,TRBD2,CASSSQTSGKNEQFF,TGTGCCAGCAGCTCCCAGACTAGCGGGAAAAATGAGCAGTTCTTC
TRBV3-1/TRBV3-2,.,TRBJ1-6,TRBD1,CASSQDRGTNSPLHF,TGTGCCAGCAGCCAAGACAGGGGGACCAATTCACCCCTCCACTTT
TRBV29-1,.,TRBJ1-2,.,CSVERGNPYGYTF,TGCAGCGTTGAAAGGGGGAACCCTTATGGCTACACCTTC
TRBV6-5,.,TRBJ2-1,.,CASRWRAGSYNEQFF,TGTGCCAGCAGATGGCGGGCCGGCTCCTACAATGAGCAGTTCTTC
TRBV5-6,.,TRBJ1-1,.,CASSWRELEAFF,TGTGCCAGCAGCTGGAGGGAACTTGAAGCTTTCTTT
TRBV7-8,.,TRBJ2-3,TRBD2,CASRRTSGPKGPDTQYF,TGTGCCAGCCGTAGGACTAGCGGGCCTAAGGGGCCAGATACGCAGTATTTT
TRBV11-2,.,TRBJ2-7,TRBD2,CASSFGREREQYF,TGTGCCAGCAGCTTCGGGCGGGAGCGAGAGCAGTACTTC
TRBV19,.,TRBJ2-2,TRBD2,CASSPSGRFVTGELFF,TGTGCCAGTAGTCCCAGCGGGAGGTTTGTCACCGGGGAGCTGTTTTTT
TRBV3-1/TRBV3-2,.,TRBJ2-4,.,CASSQRSPGSVKNIQYF,TGTGCCAGCAGCCAAAGGTCCCCCGGGTCTGTCAAAAACATTCAGTACTTC
TRBV19,.,TRBJ2-1,.,CASKRDNEQFF,TGTGCCAGTAAGCGGGACAATGAGCAGTTCTTC
TRBV9,.,TRBJ2-7,.,CASSAGTPNYEQYF,TGTGCCAGCAGCGCAGGGACACCGAACTACGAGCAGTACTTC
TRBV19,once,TRBJ2-2,.,CASIAAVNTGELFF,TGTGCCAGTATAGCGGCGGTGAACACCGGGGAGCTGTTTTTT
TRBV4-2,.,TRBJ1-1,.,CASSRINGATEAFF,TGTGCCAGCAGCCGCATTAATGGGGCTACTGAAGCTTTCTTT
TRBV15,.,TRBJ2-7,.,CATSRPGGYEQYF,TGTGCCACCAGCAGACCTGGAGGGTACGAGCAGTACTTC
TRBV30,.,TRBJ1-1,.,CAYSNTEAFF,TGTGCCTACAGCAACACTGAAGCTTTCTTT